A selection of T cell receptor beta chains follows, all from one sample in a study of blood T cell repertoires in COVID-19. The assay was immunoSEQ multiplex PCR, and TCRdb's table has in-frame clones only and misses some. Among under 250,000 clones listed, less than 85% were seen once. The sequenced sample was peripheral blood. The receptors shown here come from a woman of 80 years or more with acute or convalescent COVID-19. Each CDR3 is given without its conserved first and last residue. Fields, in order: J gene, CDR3 length, V gene, CDR3 protein.

J gene: TRBJ2-1
CDR3 length: 11
V gene: TRBV29-1
CDR3 protein: SAAGTGADEQF

J gene: TRBJ2-2
CDR3 length: 14
V gene: TRBV5-1
CDR3 protein: ASSRGDEVNTGELF

J gene: TRBJ2-3
CDR3 length: 11
V gene: TRBV10-3
CDR3 protein: AISEEPTDTQY

J gene: TRBJ1-2
CDR3 length: 11
V gene: TRBV5-6
CDR3 protein: ASSLVFEGGYT

J gene: TRBJ1-1
CDR3 length: 13
V gene: TRBV19
CDR3 protein: ASSLLGVKNTEAF

J gene: TRBJ1-3
CDR3 length: 13
V gene: TRBV6-5
CDR3 protein: ASRHRGYAGNTIY

J gene: TRBJ1-4
CDR3 length: 13
V gene: TRBV19
CDR3 protein: ASGTRRIPGEKLF

J gene: TRBJ2-5
CDR3 length: 14
V gene: TRBV4-1
CDR3 protein: ASSQGGAGVGETQY

J gene: TRBJ2-7
CDR3 length: 16
V gene: TRBV3-1/TRBV3-2
CDR3 protein: ASSQGQHVRAGADEQY

J gene: TRBJ2-3
CDR3 length: 14
V gene: TRBV13
CDR3 protein: ASSFPRGGVGDTQY

J gene: TRBJ2-6
CDR3 length: 13
V gene: TRBV19
CDR3 protein: ASSMSVSGANVLT

J gene: TRBJ2-7
CDR3 length: 14
V gene: TRBV28
CDR3 protein: ASSLTGRPSSYEQY

J gene: TRBJ1-1
CDR3 length: 14
V gene: TRBV3-1/TRBV3-2
CDR3 protein: ASSQDVARLNTEAF

J gene: TRBJ2-3
CDR3 length: 10
V gene: TRBV30
CDR3 protein: ACTRLEDTQY

J gene: TRBJ2-2
CDR3 length: 13
V gene: TRBV28
CDR3 protein: ASRLGRGLTGELF

J gene: TRBJ2-5
CDR3 length: 15
V gene: TRBV7-9
CDR3 protein: ASSLGTAGDHQETQY

J gene: TRBJ2-5
CDR3 length: 12
V gene: TRBV9
CDR3 protein: ASSGSGAQETQY

J gene: TRBJ2-3
CDR3 length: 14
V gene: TRBV7-2
CDR3 protein: ASSPLIAGPWGTQY

J gene: TRBJ2-1
CDR3 length: 14
V gene: TRBV5-1
CDR3 protein: ASSLGSGIEGNEQF

J gene: TRBJ2-3
CDR3 length: 10
V gene: TRBV6-5
CDR3 protein: ASSSYTDTQY

J gene: TRBJ1-3
CDR3 length: 13
V gene: TRBV5-1
CDR3 protein: ASSLTGVSGNTIY

J gene: TRBJ1-5
CDR3 length: 13
V gene: TRBV7-2
CDR3 protein: ASRHPYGNRAPQH

J gene: TRBJ2-3
CDR3 length: 13
V gene: TRBV18
CDR3 protein: ASSQDRGGGDTQY

J gene: TRBJ1-5
CDR3 length: 10
V gene: TRBV25-1
CDR3 protein: ASSESGQPQH

J gene: TRBJ2-5
CDR3 length: 14
V gene: TRBV21-1
CDR3 protein: ASSNRGSPAGETQY

J gene: TRBJ2-5
CDR3 length: 15
V gene: TRBV5-1
CDR3 protein: ASSHGHGQGQGETQY

J gene: TRBJ1-2
CDR3 length: 11
V gene: TRBV27
CDR3 protein: ASSRDRNYGYT

J gene: TRBJ2-2
CDR3 length: 13
V gene: TRBV5-1
CDR3 protein: ASSPGSTGPGELF